Listed here are 21 T cell receptor beta chains from one sample, sequenced in a study of beta chain features in type 1 diabetes. Expressed TCRB transcripts were sequenced because the entire RNA isolate underwent reverse transcription. TCRdb keeps only in-frame clones here, not all; method: immunoSEQ multiplex PCR. The data show roughly 610,000 clones, about a sixth seen once. The sample was naive CD4+ T cells from blood. The receptors were gathered from a man aged 18 to 29 in good health.

There are a few counts of this clone. The V and J genes are TRBV10-3 and TRBJ2-1; TRBD1 agrees at 10 bases. The CDR3 runs 13 residues. V was clipped by 4 bases and J by 9 bases; unmatched bases: 3. CDR1 is ENHRY, CDR2 SYGVKD, per germline. The CDR3 DNA follows: TGTGCCATCAGTGGCGACAGGGGGCGTGAGCAGTTCTTC. Translation: CAISGDRGREQFF.

This clone was seen a few times. V and J are TRBV6-5 and TRBJ2-1; D unresolved. Germline V gene data show CDR1 as MNHEY and CDR2 as SVGAGI. Trimming left V 2 bases short and J 5 bases short, with 7 bases between. CDR3 length: 13 amino acids. The CDR3 region is CASSYRLHNEQFF. DNA for the CDR3: TGTGCCAGCAGTTACAGACTCCACAATGAGCAGTTCTTC.

The sample holds a few counts of this clone. V gene TRBV19 combines with J gene TRBJ1-2; weak D call: TRBD1 (5 bases). Trimming stripped 3 bases from V and 7 bases from J, with 12 bases between. CDR1 is LNHDA, CDR2 SQIVND, per germline (reference sequence). CDR3 length: 13 amino acids. CDR3 nucleotides: TGTGCCAGTAGTATCCTGGCAGGGACTGGCTACACCTTC. Translating gives CASSILAGTGYTF.

The chain uses TRBV30 and TRBJ1-1, with 7 bases identical to TRBD1. V lost 3 bases to trimming and J lost 5 bases; unmatched junction nucleotides: 6. The germline V gene encodes CDR1 GTSNPN and CDR2 SVGIG (reference sequence). There are 13 residues in the CDR3. The CDR3 reads CAWRNPGGTEAFF. The CDR3 DNA sequence: TGTGCCTGGAGGAACCCAGGGGGGACTGAAGCTTTCTTT. The complete variable domain, with remaining parts taken from reference TRBV30 and TRBJ1-1, reads SQTIHQWPATLVQPVGSPLSLECTVEGTSNPNLYWYRQAAGRGLQLLFYSVGIGQISSEVPQNLSASRPQDRQFILSSKKLLLSDSGFYLCAWRNPGGTEAFFGQGTRLTVV.

This clone turned up a few times. This rearrangement joins TRBV9 to TRBJ2-5, with D maybe TRBD1 (5 bases). CDR1 SGDLS and CDR2 YYNGEE come from the germline V gene. Trimming pared 5 bases from V and 2 bases from J, leaving 19 bases between. The CDR3 sequence is 16 residues long. The CDR3 DNA is TGTGCCAGCAGTCCTGGGGCAGGCCCTATGCAAGAGACCCAGTACTTC. Its translation is CASSPGAGPMQETQYF.

V usage is TRBV10-3 and J usage is TRBJ2-3; D might be TRBD1 (6 bases). Germline CDR1 reads ENHRY; CDR2 reads SYGVKD. The V end was cut by 7 bases, the J end by 6 bases, with 14 bases between. This CDR3 is built from 13 residues. As DNA, the CDR3 is TGTGCCATCACCATCCGGCAGGGGGATACGCAGTATTTT. It yields the protein CAITIRQGDTQYF.

This clone turned up a few times. The chain recombines TRBV15 with TRBJ1-2, with TRBD1 as a possible D gene (6 bases). Per the germline V gene, CDR1 is LNHNV and CDR2 is YYDKDF (reference sequence). The V gene lost 8 bases and the J gene lost 6 bases, with 13 bases spanning the gap. The CDR3 extends over 12 amino acids. CDR3 nucleotide sequence: TGTGCCACCTATAAGGACAGAGATGGCTACACCTTC. Its protein is CATYKDRDGYTF.

A few counts support this clone. This sequence joins TRBV6-5 and TRBJ2-7; tentative D call: TRBD1 (6 bases). Germline-derived CDR1 and CDR2 are MNHEY and SVGAGI. The CDR3 totals 15 residues. V was pared by 6 bases and J by 4 bases, with 19 bases between. CDR3 sequence: CASRAPGQGTYEQYF. In nucleotides, the CDR3 is TGTGCCAGCAGGGCACCGGGACAAGGAACATACGAGCAGTACTTC.

The V call is TRBV7-2, the J call TRBJ2-1, with D perhaps matching TRBD1 (6 bases). This CDR3 has 14 amino acids. Trimming pared 6 bases from V and 4 bases from J, leaving 13 bases between. Germline V gene data show CDR1 as SGHTA and CDR2 as FQGNSA. The CDR3 DNA reads as TGTGCCAGCAGAAAGGGGGACACATACAATGAGCAGTTCTTC. The encoded protein is CASRKGDTYNEQFF.

The rearrangement links TRBV4-3 to TRBJ2-1; D remains ambiguous. The V gene lost 2 bases and the J gene lost 0 bases, with 8 bases spanning the gap. The CDR3 is 15 residues long. Germline values: CDR1 LGHNA, CDR2 YSLEER. CDR3 protein: CASSQSWSSYNEQFF. The CDR3 region has the DNA TGCGCCAGCAGCCAATCCTGGAGCTCCTACAATGAGCAGTTCTTC.

The chain couples TRBV29-1 to TRBJ1-2, with D unclear. This CDR3 region has 12 residues. V was trimmed by 4 bases and J by 6 bases, leaving 12 bases between them. The germline V gene encodes CDR1 SQVTM and CDR2 ANQGSEA. The CDR3 region has the DNA TGCAGCGTTGTCACGGGTAGGAATGGCTACACCTTC. Translation: CSVVTGRNGYTF.

The chain employs TRBV5-6 and TRBJ1-3, with 8 bases aligning to TRBD1. Germline CDR1 is SGHDT and CDR2 is YYEEEE. The CDR3 has 15 residues. Trimming at V came to 4 bases and at J to 1 base, leaving 4 bases not matched to a gene. As DNA, the CDR3 is TGTGCCAGCAGCCGACAGGGGCGGTCTGGAAACACCATATATTTT. Residues: CASSRQGRSGNTIYF.

A single count supports this clone. Different DNA sequences within this sample yield the same CDR3. The V gene is TRBV7-3, the J gene TRBJ2-5; unclear D gene. Germline V gene data show CDR1 as SGHTA and CDR2 as FQGTGA. Trimming took 0 bases from V and 2 from J, leaving 4 bases between them. The CDR3 spans 13 residues. This CDR3 is CASSLTRQETQYF. DNA of the CDR3: TGTGCCAGCAGCTTAACGAGGCAAGAGACCCAGTACTTC.

A few counts support this clone. The rearrangement uses TRBV5-6 and TRBJ2-7; tentatively, D is TRBD1 (6 bases). Trimming removed 3 bases at V and 3 bases at J, with 13 bases between. Germline V lookup: CDR1 SGHDT, CDR2 YYEEEE. The CDR3 loop spans 14 amino acids. The CDR3: CASSWMGQLYEQYF. CDR3 sequence (DNA): TGTGCCAGCAGCTGGATGGGACAACTCTACGAGCAGTACTTC.

The CDR3 coding sequence is TGTGCCAGCAGTTTCCGTGCTCTAGCGGGAGCCGAGCAGTACTTC. Translation: CASSFRALAGAEQYF. The rearrangement links TRBV28 to TRBJ2-7; 10 bases are a match to TRBD2. Germline V gene sequence: CDR1 MDHEN, CDR2 SYDVKM. V lost 3 bases and J lost 6; bases outside the gene matches: 8. This CDR3 contains 15 residues. Supplemented by reference TRBV28 and TRBJ2-7, the full variable domain reads DVKVTQSSRYLVKRTGEKVFLECVQDMDHENMFWYRQDPGLGLRLIYFSYDVKMKEKGDIPEGYSVSREKKERFSLILESASTNQTSMYLCASSFRALAGAEQYFGPGTRLTVT.

This clone was picked up a small number of times. This chain joins TRBV20-1 and TRBJ2-1; D remains ambiguous. V was cut by 6 bases and J by 3 bases, with 3 bases left in between. The CDR3 is 10 amino acids. Looked up from germline, CDR1 is DFQATT and CDR2 is SNEGSKA (reference sequence). The CDR3 bases are TGCAGTGCGGACTACAATGAGCAGTTCTTC. Translated, it gives CSADYNEQFF.

The V call is TRBV10-3, the J call TRBJ2-7, with D uncertain. Trimming took off 4 bases at V and 3 bases at J, with 7 bases between the two ends. The CDR3 is 12 amino acids. In germline, CDR1 is ENHRY, CDR2 SYGVKD. CDR3 in amino acids: CAISARSYEQYF. CDR3 nucleotide sequence: TGTGCCATCAGTGCCAGGAGCTACGAGCAGTACTTC.

V is TRBV5-1 and J is TRBJ2-1; 7 positions match TRBD2. From germline, CDR1 is SGHRS and CDR2 YFSETQ. Trimming took 6 bases from V and 3 from J; bases not matched to a gene: 9. There are 15 residues in the CDR3. CDR3 nucleotides: TGCGCCAGCACCTCACACGGACTAGACTACAATGAGCAGTTCTTC. Amino acids: CASTSHGLDYNEQFF.

A few counts support this clone. The rearrangement links TRBV27 to TRBJ2-7; 7 bases agree with TRBD1. This CDR3 has 15 amino acids. Trimming took 1 base from V and 0 from J; bases not matched to a gene: 3. In germline, CDR1 is MNHEY, CDR2 SMNVEV (reference sequence). CDR3 residues: CASSLLGTVSYEQYF. For the CDR3, the DNA is TGTGCCAGCAGTTTATTAGGGACAGTCTCCTACGAGCAGTACTTC.

Turning to this clone: Additional DNA sequences in this sample encode the identical CDR3. V and J are TRBV18 and TRBJ1-5, with D unresolved. Germline V lookup: CDR1 KGHSH, CDR2 LQKENI. The CDR3 is 13 residues long. Trimming removed 4 bases from V and 1 base from J, with 5 bases in between. The CDR3 DNA reads TGTGCCAGCTCACGGGGAAGCAATCAGCCCCAGCATTTT. This codes for CASSRGSNQPQHF.

This clone was counted only a few times. V is TRBV4-1 and J is TRBJ2-4; D not resolved. This CDR3 is 14 amino acids long. V shed 3 bases and J shed 0 bases, with 6 bases lying between them. From germline, CDR1 is MGHRA and CDR2 YSYEKL. The CDR3 DNA sequence: TGCGCCAGCAGCCAGCCTATAGCCAAAAACATTCAGTACTTC. This encodes CASSQPIAKNIQYF.